The clone carrying this T cell receptor (beta chain) turned up a few times. Its specificity is unknown. This specimen comes from a study of T cell repertoires in aging, cancer and after chemotherapy. Study background: Clear clonal overlap appeared across healthy donor samples taken over several months to years. The whole study produced a dataset of some 10 million TCR reads. General study points: In cancer patients, declining TCR diversity with age involved lost richness and lost evenness. Across the chemotherapy interval, each cancer cohort showed higher median generation probability, suggesting thymic rebound.

This CDR3 is 16 amino acids long. With 5 bases removed from V and 0 bases from J, the gap between germline ends came to 14 bases. TRB rearrangements spanning V, D and J were amplified using mixed TRB-A/B primers. TCRdb fed the multiplex PCR reads into MiXCR, producing one record per CDR3 protein. The table shows under 15,000 distinct CDR3 sequences, with 21% occurring only once. Peripheral blood genomic DNA, not sorted cells or RNA, was the template. The chain uses TRBV12-3 or TRBV12-4 and TRBJ1-5, with D perhaps TRBD1 (6 bases). Sequenced input: blood. This receptor was taken from a human donor in good health. CDR3 nucleotide sequence: TGTGCCAGCAGTCCCGGACAGAGCTATAGCAATCAGCCCCAGCATTTT. Its translation is CASSPGQSYSNQPQHF.